This paragraph reports one T cell receptor (beta chain). From germline, CDR1 is LNHDA and CDR2 SQIVND (reference sequence). After removal of 5 bases from V and 2 bases from J, the junction contained 12 bases not matched to a gene. The CDR3 covers 17 residues. The sample belongs to a study of T and B cells in COVID-19 patients. Each TRB amplification used roughly 240-550 ng of genomic DNA from blood. BIOMED2 TRB-A/B primer pools were used in multiplex TRB PCR. TCRdb used MiXCR to reprocess the multiplex PCR reads, holding one entry per CDR3 protein. There are approximately 17,000 distinct CDR3 sequences in the sample; over 25% occur only once, and 3.5% to 5.5% lies in the top ten.

This clonotype originated in a human donor who had recovered from COVID-19. Sequenced: blood. This sequence joins TRBV19 and TRBJ2-3; 8 nucleotides line up with TRBD2. In DNA form, the CDR3 reads TGTGCCAGTAGTTATGGCGGGGGGACGGTCGTCACAGATACGCAGTATTTT. Amino acids: CASSYGGGTVVTDTQYF.